These T cell receptor beta chains were read from a single sample in a study of T cell responses to AZD1222 COVID-19 vaccine. Profiled with immunoSEQ multiplex PCR; TCRdb holds only in-frame clones, not every one. The data hold about 110,000 clones, with more than 70% observed a single time. Sequencing was performed on peripheral blood, taken 28 days after the second AZD1222 dose. The receptors here all came from an adult who received the AZD1222 COVID-19 vaccine. CDR3s include the opening cysteine and the closing phenylalanine or tryptophan. The D gene is left open where the match is weak. Rows may omit the clone size; those that give it use once, few, many or a size class.

j_gene,abundance,v_gene,d_gene,CDR3aa,CDR3nt
TRBJ2-3,once,TRBV6-6,NA,CASWAPTRKRWEPVDTQYF,TGTGCCAGCTGGGCCCCGACGCGGAAGCGGTGGGAGCCGGTAGATACGCAGTATTTT
TRBJ2-1,NA,TRBV7-3,TRBD2,CASSLTPSGGSDEQFF,TGTGCCAGCAGCTTAACGCCTAGCGGGGGGTCGGATGAGCAGTTCTTC
TRBJ2-7,NA,TRBV2,NA,CASKTVSYEQYF,TGTGCCAGCAAGACAGTTTCCTACGAGCAGTACTTC
TRBJ2-3,NA,TRBV18,NA,CASSPRSDTQYF,TGTGCCAGCTCACCACGATCAGATACGCAGTATTTT
TRBJ1-2,few,TRBV12-3/TRBV12-4,NA,CASSLGANYGYTF,TGTGCCAGCAGTTTGGGAGCTAACTATGGCTACACCTTC
TRBJ1-3,NA,TRBV3-1/TRBV3-2,NA,CASTNGNTIYF,TGTGCCAGCACCAATGGAAACACCATATATTTT
TRBJ1-2,NA,TRBV18,NA,CASSPTDLPPYTF,TGTGCCAGCTCACCAACGGACCTTCCCCCCTACACCTTC
TRBJ1-2,NA,TRBV6-5,NA,CASSPRQNYGYTF,TGTGCCAGCAGTCCTCGCCAAAACTATGGCTACACCTTC
TRBJ1-1,NA,TRBV6-2/TRBV6-3,NA,CASSYSSRGRSAAFF,TGTGCCAGCAGTTACTCGTCGCGGGGGAGGTCGGCCGCTTTCTTT
TRBJ1-2,few,TRBV19,NA,CASSIWPGNYGYTF,TGTGCCAGTAGTATATGGCCAGGAAACTATGGCTACACCTTC
TRBJ2-3,NA,TRBV4-3,NA,CASSQEYRVTDTQYF,TGCGCCAGCAGCCAAGAGTACAGGGTCACAGATACGCAGTATTTT
TRBJ2-5,NA,TRBV5-6,NA,CASSLRGGNQAETQYF,TGTGCCAGCAGCTTGAGAGGGGGGAACCAGGCAGAGACCCAGTACTTC
TRBJ1-2,NA,TRBV7-2,TRBD1,CASSLGQGKYGYTF,TGTGCCAGCAGCTTGGGACAGGGTAAATATGGCTACACCTTC
TRBJ2-5,NA,TRBV25-1,TRBD2,CASSEPAGGLETQYF,TGTGCCAGCAGTGAGCCAGCGGGGGGGCTTGAGACCCAGTACTTC
TRBJ2-6,NA,TRBV7-3,NA,CASSSQGPGANVLTF,TGTGCCAGCAGCTCCCAGGGACCCGGGGCCAACGTCCTGACTTTC
TRBJ2-3,NA,TRBV7-2,NA,CASSLATFRDTQYF,TGTGCCAGCAGCTTAGCCACCTTTCGGGATACGCAGTATTTT
TRBJ1-2,NA,TRBV19,TRBD1,CASSRAGGDYGYTF,TGTGCCAGTAGCCGGGCAGGGGGAGACTATGGCTACACCTTC
TRBJ2-1,NA,TRBV3-1/TRBV3-2,TRBD1,CASSRWGQGSYNEQFF,TGTGCCAGCAGCCGGTGGGGACAGGGGTCCTACAATGAGCAGTTCTTC
TRBJ2-7,NA,TRBV15,NA,CATSRGPDFAYF,TGTGCCACCAGCAGAGGGCCTGACTTTGCGTACTTC
TRBJ2-7,few,TRBV2,NA,CASSPGGFAGVSYEQYF,TGTGCCAGCAGTCCTGGGGGCTTCGCAGGGGTCTCCTACGAGCAGTACTTC
TRBJ1-5,once,TRBV2,NA,CASSDTPRNQPQHF,TGTGCCAGCAGTGATACACCTCGCAATCAGCCCCAGCATTTT
TRBJ2-3,NA,TRBV23-1,TRBD2,CASSQYPAGVGTDTQYF,TGCGCCAGCAGTCAATATCCAGCGGGGGTGGGCACAGATACGCAGTATTTT
TRBJ1-1,NA,TRBV2,NA,CASSEFRLGRGAFF,TGTGCCAGCAGTGAATTCCGGCTGGGCCGGGGAGCTTTCTTT
TRBJ2-7,few,TRBV6-5,NA,CASRPTGYEQYF,TGTGCCAGCAGACCCACAGGGTACGAGCAGTACTTC
TRBJ1-1,NA,TRBV2,NA,CASTGQQNTEAFF,TGTGCCAGCACCGGCCAGCAGAACACTGAAGCTTTCTTT
TRBJ2-1,NA,TRBV6-5,NA,CASSYLSGRFRDEQFF,TGTGCCAGCAGTTACTTATCGGGCCGATTTCGGGATGAGCAGTTCTTC
TRBJ1-1,NA,TRBV18,NA,CASSRRAPRDTEAFF,TGTGCCAGCTCACGACGGGCCCCCCGGGACACTGAAGCTTTCTTT
TRBJ2-1,NA,TRBV19,TRBD1,CASRLATGSYNEQFF,TGTGCCAGTAGGCTCGCGACAGGGTCCTACAATGAGCAGTTCTTC
TRBJ1-2,once,TRBV5-6,NA,CASSFSGISYGYTF,TGTGCCAGCAGCTTCTCCGGAATATCCTATGGCTACACCTTC
TRBJ1-5,NA,TRBV3-1/TRBV3-2,NA,CASSLVGSGQPQHF,TGTGCCAGCAGCCTTGTGGGGTCCGGTCAGCCCCAGCATTTT
TRBJ2-1,NA,TRBV5-4,NA,CASSLVSLNEQFF,TGTGCCAGCAGCTTGGTGTCCCTCAATGAGCAGTTCTTC
TRBJ1-2,NA,TRBV29-1,NA,CSVEEHGLRDYGYTF,TGCAGCGTTGAAGAGCACGGCCTGAGGGACTATGGCTACACCTTC
TRBJ2-1,NA,TRBV29-1,TRBD1,CTGQDSYNEQFF,TGCACCGGACAGGACTCCTACAATGAGCAGTTCTTC
TRBJ2-1,NA,TRBV10-1,TRBD1,CASSIGQGGGEQFF,TGCGCCAGCAGTATCGGACAGGGCGGTGGTGAGCAGTTCTTC
TRBJ2-5,once,TRBV7-2,TRBD2,CASSSGLAGGVQTQYF,TGTGCCAGCAGCTCGGGGCTAGCGGGGGGAGTTCAGACCCAGTACTTC
TRBJ1-5,NA,TRBV6-2/TRBV6-3,NA,CASSYVSVQPQHF,TGTGCCAGCAGTTACGTATCTGTTCAGCCCCAGCATTTT
TRBJ2-3,NA,TRBV5-1,NA,CASSLGGATDTQYF,TGCGCCAGCAGCTTGGGAGGGGCCACAGATACGCAGTATTTT
TRBJ2-6,NA,TRBV6-4,NA,CASSDGISGANVLTF,TGTGCCAGCAGTGACGGGATCTCTGGGGCCAACGTCCTGACTTTC
TRBJ1-2,NA,TRBV11-2,NA,CASSLDGNYGYTF,TGTGCCAGCAGCTTAGATGGGAACTATGGCTACACCTTC
TRBJ1-5,NA,TRBV27,NA,CASSLTAAYSNQPQHF,TGTGCCAGCAGTTTAACAGCCGCTTATAGCAATCAGCCCCAGCATTTT
TRBJ2-2,NA,TRBV25-1,TRBD2,CASSEAGGLADTGELFF,TGTGCCAGCAGTGAAGCAGGGGGACTAGCAGACACCGGGGAGCTGTTTTTT
TRBJ2-3,once,TRBV5-4,NA,CASSLGQGGNTQYF,TGTGCCAGCAGCTTGGGCCAGGGTGGGAATACGCAGTATTTT